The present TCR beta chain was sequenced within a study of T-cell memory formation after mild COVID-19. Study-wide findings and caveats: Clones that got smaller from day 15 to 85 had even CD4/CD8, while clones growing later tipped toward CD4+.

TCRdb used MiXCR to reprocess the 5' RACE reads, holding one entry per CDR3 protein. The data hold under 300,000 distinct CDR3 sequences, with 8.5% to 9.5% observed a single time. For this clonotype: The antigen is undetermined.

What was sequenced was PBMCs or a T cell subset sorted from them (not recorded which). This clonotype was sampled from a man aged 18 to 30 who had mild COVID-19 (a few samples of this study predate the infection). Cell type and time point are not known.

CDR3: CASTSLYTEAFF. For the CDR3, the DNA is TGTGCCAGCACCTCTCTATACACTGAAGCTTTCTTT. The gene calls are TRBV12-3 or TRBV12-4 and TRBJ1-1; D uncertain. The V end was cut by 7 bases, the J end by 3 bases, with 9 bases between. The CDR3 length is 12 residues.